The 8 T cell receptor beta chains given below trace back to one sample, sequenced in a study of circulating CD8 cells and anti-PD-1 response in melanoma. Sorting of live CD3+CD8+TCRalphabeta+ cells by PD-1 and/or TIGIT gave four subsets. Using 15 ng of total RNA, TCR libraries were made with the QIAseq Immune Repertoire TCR panel. TCRdb reprocessed the reads with MiXCR, giving one entry per CDR3 protein. The table shows 450 to 550 distinct CDR3 sequences, with about 7.8% occurring only once. The source material was CD8+ T cells from PBMCs, sampled at baseline or after one month of anti-PD-1 therapy (not recorded which). The receptors here all came from a human donor with melanoma.

By sample fraction, this clonotype is medium-sized. The V call is TRBV5-6, the J call TRBJ2-3; possibly TRBD2 for D (6 bases). The germline gives CDR1 SGHDT, CDR2 YYEEEE. The CDR3 totals 14 residues. V shed 5 bases and J shed 5 bases, with 15 bases lying between them. The CDR3 DNA sequence: TGTGCCAGCAGGAGGTTACTAGCTGAAGATACGCAGTATTTT. Residues: CASRRLLAEDTQYF.

This clonotype is categorized as large. The chain joins TRBV2 to TRBJ2-5, with D perhaps TRBD2 (6 bases). The CDR3 length is 15 residues. Germline lookup yields CDR1 SNHLY and CDR2 FYNNEI. Trimming left V 3 bases short and J 5 bases short, with 16 bases between. This CDR3 is CASSDPDYGGETQYF. The CDR3 region has the DNA TGTGCCAGCAGTGACCCGGATTATGGAGGGGAGACCCAGTACTTC.

Relative to its sample, this clonotype is large. The rearrangement links TRBV29-1 to TRBJ2-3; perhaps TRBD2 as D (6 bases). V was cut by 4 bases and J by 4 bases, with 12 bases left in between. The germline CDR1 and CDR2 sequences are SQVTM and ANQGSEA. This CDR3 comprises 13 residues. In DNA, the CDR3 is TGCAGCGTTGGGAGGGAGAGGTCAGATACGCAGTATTTT. Amino acids: CSVGRERSDTQYF.

This clonotype counts as medium-sized. CDR3 in DNA: TGCAGTGCTAGAGAGGTCAGGGCCCCGAACACCGGGGAGCTGTTTTTT. Amino acids: CSAREVRAPNTGELFF. V usage is TRBV20-1 and J usage is TRBJ2-2, with D possibly matching TRBD1 (5 bases). CDR3 length: 16 residues. V lost 0 bases and J lost 0, with 11 bases in between. CDR1 and CDR2 (germline): DFQATT, SNEGSKA (reference sequence).

This clonotype is medium-sized (0.01 to 0.1%) within its sample. The gene calls are TRBV28 and TRBJ2-2; 14 bases are a match to TRBD2. Germline values: CDR1 MDHEN, CDR2 SYDVKM. This CDR3 has 19 residues. Trimming at V came to 4 bases and at J to 2 bases, leaving 9 bases not matched to a gene. DNA of the CDR3: TGTGCCAGCAGTTACCTCGGGACTAGCGGGGGCCATAACACCGGGGAGCTGTTTTTT. Translating it yields CASSYLGTSGGHNTGELFF. The whole variable domain, remainder taken from reference TRBV28 and TRBJ2-2, is DVKVTQSSRYLVKRTGEKVFLECVQDMDHENMFWYRQDPGLGLRLIYFSYDVKMKEKGDIPEGYSVSREKKERFSLILESASTNQTSMYLCASSYLGTSGGHNTGELFFGEGSRLTVL.

Sample share makes this clonotype medium-sized. The chain links TRBV20-1 to TRBJ2-3; D is undetermined. V was shortened by 4 bases and J by 0 bases, with 8 bases between the two germline ends. The germline gives CDR1 DFQATT, CDR2 SNEGSKA (reference sequence). The CDR3 length is 13 residues. The CDR3 region is CSANPPSTDTQYF. As DNA, the CDR3 is TGCAGTGCTAACCCCCCCAGCACAGATACGCAGTATTTT.

This clonotype was detected a few times. This sequence may be a read error, since a much larger clone differs from it by one base. The chain links TRBV7-8 to TRBJ2-7; 8 bases map to TRBD1. Per germline, CDR1 SGHVS and CDR2 FQNEAQ. The CDR3 sequence is 14 residues long. V was pared by 2 bases and J by 3 bases, with 3 bases of the junction left unmatched. Here the CDR3 DNA reads TGTGCCAGCAGCTTATTGACAGGGGACTACGAGCAGTACTTC. Amino acids: CASSLLTGDYEQYF.

This sequence joins TRBV20-1 and TRBJ2-2; 9 nucleotides match TRBD2. The CDR3 loop spans 16 amino acids. V was clipped by 0 bases and J by 4 bases; unmatched bases: 6. Germline CDR1 and CDR2: DFQATT and SNEGSKA (reference sequence). The CDR3 DNA sequence: TGCAGTGCTAGAGATGGTCGGCGGGGGGGCACCGGGGAGCTGTTTTTT. Encoded protein: CSARDGRRGGTGELFF.